These 21 T cell receptor beta chains originate from one sample sequenced in a study of shared clonotypes between healthy human individuals (dated by TCRdb to 2020 to 2021). Library creation used the immunoSEQ multiplex PCR assay. Drawn from immuneACCESS, this table holds only the in-frame rearrangements with V and J called that TCRdb kept. Clones are partly lost; checked studies trace under half to an unresolved V gene and leave the rest unexplained. A total of approximately 640,000 clones appear in this sample, less than 80% of them only once. Of the sample, approximately 2% falls within the top ten clones. Sample: memory CD4+ T cells sorted from blood. Taken with the paper, the label for cell subset or site translates to: CD45RA-negative fraction. The receptors come from a woman aged 25-40 years in good health.

The chain links TRBV19 to TRBJ1-1; D ambiguous. The V gene's germline CDR1 is LNHDA and CDR2 SQIVND (reference sequence). Trimming removed 9 bases from V and 3 bases from J, with 14 bases in between. This CDR3 spans 13 amino acids. CDR3 region: CASQAMIDTEAFF. The CDR3, as DNA: TGTGCCAGCCAAGCGATGATCGACACTGAAGCTTTCTTT.

This clone came up a few times. CDR3 residues: CASSPPDGRPYEQYF. CDR3 bases: TGTGCCAGCTCACCACCGGACGGGAGGCCCTACGAGCAGTACTTC. The chain links TRBV18 to TRBJ2-7, with 7 bases fitting TRBD2. V was clipped by 0 bases and J by 2 bases; unmatched bases: 4. CDR1 and CDR2 (germline): KGHSH, LQKENI. This CDR3 spans 15 amino acids.

In its sample, this clone ranks as medium-sized (0.01 to 0.1%). V and J are TRBV5-1 and TRBJ2-2, with 7 bases identical to TRBD1. The CDR3 is 15 residues long. Trimming at V came to 4 bases and at J to 4 bases, leaving 7 bases not matched to a gene. CDR1 is SGHRS, CDR2 YFSETQ, per germline. CDR3 in DNA: TGCGCCAGCAGCCGCACGGGACAGAGCACCGGGGAGCTGTTTTTT. Protein: CASSRTGQSTGELFF.

The genes are TRBV9 and TRBJ2-1; TRBD2 agrees at 8 bases. Germline assignment: CDR1 SGDLS and CDR2 YYNGEE. The CDR3 is 16 residues long. The junction had 5 bases not matched to a gene; V was cut back by 0 bases and J by 3 bases. As DNA, the CDR3 is TGTGCCAGCAGCGTAGCCGGGACTAGTCTCTACAATGAGCAGTTCTTC. Translated, it gives CASSVAGTSLYNEQFF.

In the case of this clone: This sample includes further DNA sequences coding for the same CDR3. V is TRBV5-6 and J is TRBJ2-1; 7 bases align to TRBD2. The CDR3 is 15 amino acids. Germline-derived CDR1 and CDR2 are SGHDT and YYEEEE. V lost 1 base, J lost 4 bases, and 5 bases stayed unmatched. In nucleotides, the CDR3 is TGTGCCAGCAGCTTGTGGGAGGGACTTTACAATGAGCAGTTCTTC. Translated: CASSLWEGLYNEQFF.

This chain uses TRBV7-2 with TRBJ1-5, with 12 bases aligning to TRBD1. Germline CDR1 is SGHTA and CDR2 is FQGNSA. V shed 4 bases, J shed 5 bases, and the junction held 6 bases outside the gene matches. The length of the CDR3 is 16 residues. The CDR3 nucleotides are TGTGCCAGCAGCTCTGGGACAGGGGGCCTGCATCAGCCCCAGCATTTT. It specifies CASSSGTGGLHQPQHF.

V is TRBV27 and J is TRBJ2-3, with D hard to call. CDR3 length: 14 residues. V shed 2 bases and J shed 3 bases, with 9 bases lying between them. Germline lookup yields CDR1 MNHEY and CDR2 SMNVEV (reference sequence). The CDR3 sequence is CASSLLLGTDTQYF. The CDR3 DNA sequence: TGTGCCAGCAGTTTACTTTTGGGAACAGATACGCAGTATTTT.

Comment on this clone: This specimen includes other DNA sequences encoding the same CDR3. This chain uses TRBV18 with TRBJ1-3, with D tentatively TRBD1 (5 bases). Germline CDR1 reads KGHSH; CDR2 reads LQKENI. CDR3 length: 14 amino acids. Trimming took 3 bases from V and 4 from J, leaving 10 bases between them. CDR3 in amino acids: CASSPGTAGNTIYF. In DNA, the CDR3 is TGTGCCAGCTCACCGGGGACCGCAGGAAACACCATATATTTT.

The DNA of the CDR3 is TGTGCCAGCAGTGAAGGGACTAGCGCCCACTACGAGCAGTACTTC. This translates into CASSEGTSAHYEQYF. This chain links TRBV6-1 with TRBJ2-5; TRBD2 matches 9 bases. The end of the DNA fits TRBJ2-7 better, so the J call may be wrong. The CDR3 consists of 15 residues. Germline V gene data show CDR1 as MNHNS and CDR2 as SASEGT.

The chain combines TRBV11-1 with TRBJ2-7; tentatively, D is TRBD2 (5 bases). The V gene's germline CDR1 is SGHAT and CDR2 FQDESV (reference sequence). The CDR3 has 14 residues. The V end was cut by 5 bases, the J end by 5 bases, with 16 bases between. CDR3 residues: CASSAPSGSDEQYF. The DNA for the CDR3 is TGTGCCAGCAGCGCACCCTCGGGGAGCGACGAGCAGTACTTC.

The V gene is TRBV19, the J gene TRBJ2-2; the D gene is possibly TRBD1 (6 bases). The CDR3 sequence is 14 residues long. Germline loops: CDR1 LNHDA, CDR2 SQIVND (reference sequence). With 3 bases removed from V and 4 bases from J, the gap between germline ends came to 9 bases. CDR3 amino acids: CASSMGATTGELFF. CDR3 in DNA: TGTGCCAGTAGTATGGGGGCTACCACCGGGGAGCTGTTTTTT. Looking up the rest from reference TRBV19 and TRBJ2-2 gives the full variable domain: DGGITQSPKYLFRKEGQNVTLSCEQNLNHDAMYWYRQDPGQGLRLIYYSQIVNDFQKGDIAEGYSVSREKKESFPLTVTSAQKNPTAFYLCASSMGATTGELFFGEGSRLTVL.

In regard to this clone: This sample also contains other DNA sequences that code for the same CDR3. The J gene is TRBJ2-3, the V gene TRBV2; D is possibly TRBD1 (6 bases). Trimming removed 4 bases from V and 1 base from J, with 12 bases in between. Germline V gene sequence: CDR1 SNHLY, CDR2 FYNNEI. The CDR3 is 15 residues long. The CDR3 coding sequence is TGTGCCAGCAGTGTTCGGGCAGGGGGCACAGATACGCAGTATTTT. This codes for CASSVRAGGTDTQYF.

This clone was seen once. This chain links TRBV5-1 with TRBJ2-5; 11 positions agree with TRBD2. CDR1 is SGHRS and CDR2 is YFSETQ in the germline V gene. After removal of 7 bases from V and 3 bases from J, the junction contained 8 bases not matched to a gene. This CDR3 contains 15 residues. DNA for the CDR3: TGCGCCAGCGAAAGGGGACTAGCGGTTGAAGAGACCCAGTACTTC. Translation gives CASERGLAVEETQYF.

In this sample, this clone turned up once. The V call is TRBV27, the J call TRBJ1-2; a weak D match, TRBD1 (6 bases). V was clipped by 10 bases and J by 2 bases, with 11 bases between them. Per the germline V gene, CDR1 is MNHEY and CDR2 is SMNVEV (reference sequence). CDR3 size: 12 residues. The CDR3 DNA sequence: TGTGCCACCAGCGACAGGAACTATGGCTACACCTTC. Protein sequence: CATSDRNYGYTF.

The chain carries TRBV30 and TRBJ2-3, with 10 nucleotides matching TRBD2. Germline V lookup: CDR1 GTSNPN, CDR2 SVGIG (reference sequence). V dropped 2 bases and J dropped 0; count of bases not matched to a gene: 11. This CDR3 has 18 residues. The CDR3 reads CAWSRNLGLAESTDTQYF. The CDR3 DNA reads TGTGCCTGGAGTCGAAACCTAGGACTAGCGGAAAGCACAGATACGCAGTATTTT.

In regard to this clone: The sample carries other DNA sequences with the same CDR3. The gene calls are TRBV4-1 and TRBJ2-3, with 10 bases fitting TRBD1. Germline values: CDR1 MGHRA, CDR2 YSYEKL. V dropped 2 bases and J dropped 1; count of bases not matched to a gene: 3. The CDR3 consists of 16 residues. The CDR3 nucleotides are TGCGCCAGCAGCCAACACGGGACAGGGGGCACAGATACGCAGTATTTT. This encodes CASSQHGTGGTDTQYF.

CDR3 nucleotide sequence: TGTGCCAGCAGTGACTCGGGGACAGGGGGCGCAGATACGCAGTATTTT. This sequence encodes CASSDSGTGGADTQYF. The chain employs TRBV6-4 and TRBJ2-3, with 12 bases matching TRBD1. The CDR3 length is 16 residues. V was clipped by 0 bases and J by 4 bases; unmatched bases: 2. Germline V CDR1 and CDR2: MRHNA, SNTAGT.

This clone was observed a handful of times. The chain joins TRBV27 to TRBJ2-7; tentatively, D is TRBD2 (6 bases). CDR1 MNHEY and CDR2 SMNVEV come from the germline V gene (reference sequence). V was trimmed by 6 bases and J by 2 bases, leaving 14 bases between them. This CDR3 has 14 amino acids. The CDR3 protein is CASRDLGGAYEQYF. CDR3 bases: TGTGCCAGCAGAGACTTGGGAGGTGCCTACGAGCAGTACTTC.

The genes are TRBV19 and TRBJ1-5; 7 bases match TRBD1. Per the germline V gene, CDR1 is LNHDA and CDR2 is SQIVND (reference sequence). This CDR3 has 13 residues. With V trimmed by 9 bases and J by 4 bases, 6 bases remained unmatched. DNA of the CDR3: TGTGCCAGCAGGGACAGCTTAAATCAGCCCCAGCATTTT. Residues: CASRDSLNQPQHF.

The chain is built from TRBV10-2 and TRBJ1-5; 7 bases line up with TRBD1. The CDR3 has 14 amino acids. Germline assignment: CDR1 WSHSY and CDR2 SAAADI. Trimming removed 10 bases from V and 4 bases from J; junction bases left unmatched: 10. The CDR3 reads CATSRQGDNQPQHF. CDR3 DNA: TGCGCCACCTCACGACAGGGTGATAATCAGCCCCAGCATTTT.

This clone has just a few counts. The chain uses TRBV7-9 and TRBJ2-2; a weak D match, TRBD2 (6 bases). The V and J ends lost 3 bases and 4 bases respectively, with 15 bases between them. This CDR3 has 16 residues. The germline CDR1 and CDR2 sequences are SEHNR and FQNEAQ (reference sequence). CDR3 DNA sequence: TGTGCCAGCAGCTTCTATTACGGGACTTCCACCGGGGAGCTGTTTTTT. Residues: CASSFYYGTSTGELFF.